The sequence of this T cell receptor beta chain was determined in a study of long-term antiretroviral therapy in people with HIV. Study-level background: By about a decade, the earliest samples predate the 2015 immediate-ART recommendation.

To note about this clone: Its antigen is still unknown.

The authors ran the immunoSEQ assay, v3.0, at survey level. Clones were read by immunoSEQ multiplex PCR, and TCRdb kept only the in-frame ones, dropping some. Of under 20,000 clones in the sample, 60% to 85% were seen once. None of the participants with HIV were treated outside the United States. General study results and limits: HIV repertoires covered narrower CDR3 length ranges than controls did. Specimen acquisition occurred between about 2003 and 2018, potentially under older ART regimens.

Sequenced here: unsorted PBMCs, sampled 2.3 years after starting antiretroviral therapy. This receptor was obtained from a woman aged 40 to 50 with HIV.

CDR3 region: CASSPLMNTEAFF. DNA of the CDR3: TGTGCCAGCAGTCCTTTAATGAACACTGAAGCTTTCTTT. This chain uses TRBV6-1 with TRBJ1-1; D gene unclear. The germline V and J ends were trimmed by 5 bases and 0 bases, with 7 bases remaining between them. The germline gives CDR1 MNHNS, CDR2 SASEGT. CDR3 length: 13 amino acids.